Listed below are T cell receptor beta chains from one sample, sequenced in a study of OX40 agonist ivuxolimab in advanced cancers. Only in-frame clones appear in the TCRdb table, and some are missing; sequencing was by immunoSEQ multiplex PCR. This sample has tens of thousands of clones, with more than 80% found just once. This sample comprised CD4+ or CD8+ T cells sorted from blood, obtained in a trial of the OX40 agonist ivuxolimab. These receptors were collected from an adult with an advanced solid tumor such as melanoma, head and neck, liver or kidney cancer. Each CDR3 is given with its conserved first and last residue. D genes are given only for firm matches. Not every row has a clone size; where given, it reads once, few, many or a size class.

-,TRBJ2-3,TRBD1,TRBV4-1,TGCGCCAGCAGCCAGGCCCGACCGGGACAGGGAACAGATACGCAGTATTTT,CASSQARPGQGTDTQYF
-,TRBJ1-1,-,TRBV7-2,TGTGCCAGCAGCTTAACCAGGGGAACCACTGAAGCTTTCTTT,CASSLTRGTTEAFF
-,TRBJ2-1,-,TRBV6-6,TGTGCCAGCAGTTACCCGAGAAACTCCTACAATGAGCAGTTCTTC,CASSYPRNSYNEQFF
-,TRBJ2-7,-,TRBV12-5,TGTGCTAGTGGTTTGGGTACGGACTCCTACGAGCAGTACTTC,CASGLGTDSYEQYF
-,TRBJ1-1,TRBD1,TRBV5-1,TGCGCCAGCAGCTTGGGAAGGGGGCTAGTCACTGAAGCTTTCTTT,CASSLGRGLVTEAFF
few,TRBJ2-7,TRBD1,TRBV18,TGTGCCAGCTCACCACCGGGACAGGGCTACGAGCAGTACTTC,CASSPPGQGYEQYF
-,TRBJ2-5,-,TRBV9,TGTGCCAGCAGCTCTCAGGCCGGCCTAGGGGCCCAGTACTTC,CASSSQAGLGAQYF
-,TRBJ2-5,-,TRBV25-1,TGTGCCAGCAGTGAAGCCGGGCGTGGGACCCAGTACTTC,CASSEAGRGTQYF
-,TRBJ1-2,-,TRBV9,TGTGCCAGCAGCGTAACCAGGAGTGGAGGGGCTAACTATGGCTACACCTTC,CASSVTRSGGANYGYTF
-,TRBJ2-7,TRBD2,TRBV9,TGTGCCAGCAGCGCGAGTCCCGGGAGGGGCGGGGACGAGCAGTACTTC,CASSASPGRGGDEQYF
-,TRBJ2-7,-,TRBV19,TGTGCCAGTAGTATAGAGGGGGGTAACGAGCAGTACTTC,CASSIEGGNEQYF
-,TRBJ2-1,-,TRBV19,TGTGCCAGTAGTATCGACCCCCGGGGCTATGAGCAGTTCTTC,CASSIDPRGYEQFF
-,TRBJ2-1,TRBD2,TRBV27,TGTGCCAGCAGTGTCGGGGGGAATGAGCAGTTCTTC,CASSVGGNEQFF
-,TRBJ2-3,TRBD1,TRBV6-6,TGTGCCAGCAGTTACTGGGCAGGGGGCCCCACAGATACGCAGTATTTT,CASSYWAGGPTDTQYF
-,TRBJ1-1,-,TRBV7-2,TGTGCCAGCAGCTTGGCGGTCCAATACGCTTTCTTT,CASSLAVQYAFF
large,TRBJ2-1,-,TRBV9,TGTGCCAGCAGCCACCAGGGAAATACCTACAATGAGCAGTTCTTC,CASSHQGNTYNEQFF
once,TRBJ1-1,-,TRBV11-3,TGTGCCAGCAGCTTAGTTCAGGGGTGGAACACTGAAGCTTTCTTT,CASSLVQGWNTEAFF
-,TRBJ1-1,-,TRBV6-1,TGTGCCAGCAGTGAAAGGGTCTTGGGGGGATGGGACACTGAAGCTTTCTTT,CASSERVLGGWDTEAFF
-,TRBJ1-3,-,TRBV7-9,TGTGCCAGCAGCTCGCAGGGAGACGGAAACACCATATATTTT,CASSSQGDGNTIYF
-,TRBJ1-1,-,TRBV19,TGTGCCAGTAGCCACAAGCTGGATCCGAACACTGAAGCTTTCTTT,CASSHKLDPNTEAFF
-,TRBJ2-5,TRBD2,TRBV6-5,TGTGCCAGCAGTTGGACTAGCGGGGGATATGAGACCCAGTACTTC,CASSWTSGGYETQYF
-,TRBJ2-1,TRBD1,TRBV19,TGTGCCAGTAGTATGGCCGACAGGGTAATTTCCCATGAGCAGTTCTTC,CASSMADRVISHEQFF
-,TRBJ2-1,-,TRBV11-1,TGTGCCAGCAGCGGCTTCCCTCTAGCGCCGGGTGAGCAGTTCTTC,CASSGFPLAPGEQFF
-,TRBJ1-6,TRBD1,TRBV6-5,TGTGCCAGCAGTGCGGGACAGGGAACGTCACCCCTCCACTTT,CASSAGQGTSPLHF